Listed here are 10 T cell receptor beta chains from one sample, sequenced in a study of cytomegalovirus exposure and HLA in healthy donors. The PCR was carried out with 60 Vbeta primers and 13 Jbeta primers. Some clones are missing from TCRdb's copy, which holds only in-frame ones; the method was immunoSEQ multiplex PCR. The sample records some 180,000 clones, roughly 74% being singletons. Sequencing was done on a sample of PBMCs. Receptors originate from a woman between 25 and 40 years old in good health and CMV-seronegative.

The J gene is TRBJ1-1, the V gene TRBV11-1, with D perhaps matching TRBD1 (6 bases). Trimming took 5 bases from V and 3 from J, leaving 16 bases between them. CDR1 is SGHAT, CDR2 FQDESV, per germline (reference sequence). The CDR3 covers 15 residues. In DNA, the CDR3 is TGTGCCAGCAGCATTGGGACAAGGGACCACACTGAAGCTTTCTTT. Protein product: CASSIGTRDHTEAFF.

The V gene is TRBV9, the J gene TRBJ2-3; 7 nucleotides align to TRBD2. The CDR3 is 16 residues long. V gave up 4 bases and J gave up 0 bases; unmatched junction bases: 8. Germline V CDR1 and CDR2: SGDLS, YYNGEE. This CDR3 reads CASSPRAGTSTDTQYF. The CDR3 DNA reads TGTGCCAGCAGCCCGAGAGCGGGGACTAGCACAGATACGCAGTATTTT.

The J gene is TRBJ2-5, the V gene TRBV6-1, with 7 positions matching TRBD1. The CDR3 loop spans 13 amino acids. Unmatched junction bases numbered 9, after V lost 9 bases and J lost 5 bases. Germline CDR1 and CDR2: MNHNS and SASEGT. The CDR3 sequence is CASNRGWRETQYF. CDR3 nucleotides: TGTGCCAGTAACAGGGGTTGGCGGGAGACCCAGTACTTC.

The rearrangement uses TRBV27 and TRBJ2-7, with 11 bases aligning to TRBD2. V trimming: 7 bases; J trimming: 7 bases; junction bases outside the gene matches: 9. Germline V CDR1 and CDR2: MNHEY, SMNVEV (reference sequence). The length of the CDR3 is 14 residues. The CDR3 here is CASTELAGVGEQYF. The CDR3 DNA follows: TGTGCCAGCACCGAACTAGCGGGAGTGGGGGAGCAGTACTTC.

In its sample, this clone was seen once. The chain joins TRBV6-1 to TRBJ2-2; a weak D match, TRBD1 (5 bases). V was clipped by 6 bases and J by 4 bases, with 12 bases between them. The V gene's germline CDR1 is MNHNS and CDR2 SASEGT. This CDR3 is 14 amino acids long. CDR3 residues: CASSPFDSTGELFF. The CDR3 nucleotides are TGTGCCAGCAGCCCCTTCGACAGCACCGGGGAGCTGTTTTTT.

The V and J genes are TRBV21-1 and TRBJ1-1. TRBV21-1 is given as a pseudogene. This CDR3 spans 14 amino acids. The CDR3 protein is CASLLYVVLDEAFF. The CDR3 bases are TGTGCCAGCCTCCTTTATGTCGTTTTAGATGAAGCTTTCTTT.

The chain is built from TRBV10-2 and TRBJ1-5; a weak D match, TRBD1 (5 bases). Germline lookup yields CDR1 WSHSY and CDR2 SAAADI. This CDR3 spans 14 amino acids. V lost 3 bases, J lost 7 bases, and 13 bases lay in between. For the CDR3, the DNA is TGCGCCAGCAGTGAAGTTAGGGGCGGACAGCCCCAGCATTTT. Translating gives CASSEVRGGQPQHF.

The rearrangement joins TRBV27 to TRBJ2-7, with 9 bases matching TRBD1. The CDR3 runs 15 residues. V lost 2 bases and J lost 4; bases outside the gene matches: 6. Germline CDR1 reads MNHEY; CDR2 reads SMNVEV (reference sequence). The CDR3 nucleotides read TGTGCCAGCAGTTTAACAGGGGGCTTTGATTACGAGCAGTACTTC. This translates into CASSLTGGFDYEQYF.

This clone was detected a few times. The genes are TRBV7-2 and TRBJ2-1, with 8 nucleotides matching TRBD1. Germline V gene data show CDR1 as SGHTA and CDR2 as FQGNSA. Trimming removed 6 bases from V and 9 bases from J; junction bases left unmatched: 4. The CDR3 has 12 amino acids. The DNA of the CDR3 is TGTGCCAGCAGGCAAGACAGGGGTGAGCAGTTCTTC. Translating gives CASRQDRGEQFF.

The J gene is TRBJ2-1, the V gene TRBV10-3; D is uncertain. Germline values: CDR1 ENHRY, CDR2 SYGVKD. Between the trimmed V and J ends, which lost 2 bases and 10 bases, there was a span of 15 bases. The CDR3 contains 14 residues. CDR3 DNA sequence: TGTGCCATCAGTGAGGGTTTCATGCCCGGGGAGCAGTTCTTC. It codes for CAISEGFMPGEQFF.